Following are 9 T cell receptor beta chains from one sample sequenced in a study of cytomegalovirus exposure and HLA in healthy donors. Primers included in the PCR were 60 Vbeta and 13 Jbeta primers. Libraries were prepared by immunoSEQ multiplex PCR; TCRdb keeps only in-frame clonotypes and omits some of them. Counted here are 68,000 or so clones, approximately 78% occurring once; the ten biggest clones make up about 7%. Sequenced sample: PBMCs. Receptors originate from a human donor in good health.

CDR3 in amino acids: CASSSGGGNQAGANVLTF. The CDR3 bases are TGTGCCAGCAGCTCCGGGGGAGGGAATCAAGCTGGGGCCAACGTCCTGACTTTC. The V call is TRBV5-4, the J call TRBJ2-6; 7 nucleotides align to TRBD2. After removal of 3 bases from V and 2 bases from J, the junction contained 11 bases not matched to a gene. Germline CDR1 is SGHNT and CDR2 is YYREEE (reference sequence). CDR3 length: 18 residues. The full variable domain, in which reference TRBV5-4 and TRBJ2-6 provide the parts outside the CDR3, is ETGVTQSPTHLIKTRGQQVTLRCSSQSGHNTVSWYQQALGQGPQFIFQYYREEENGRGNFPPRFSGLQFPNYSSELNVNALELDDSALYLCASSSGGGNQAGANVLTFGAGSRLTVL.

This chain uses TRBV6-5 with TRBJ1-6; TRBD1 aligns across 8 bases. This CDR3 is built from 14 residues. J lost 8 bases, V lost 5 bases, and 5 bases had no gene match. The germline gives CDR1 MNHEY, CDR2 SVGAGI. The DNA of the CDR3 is TGTGCCAGCAGTCGACAGGGGTTGGATTCACCCCTCCACTTT. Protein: CASSRQGLDSPLHF.

The CDR3 loop reads CASSPGGGPSYEQYF. For the CDR3, the DNA is TGTGCCAGTAGTCCCGGGGGGGGCCCCTCCTACGAGCAGTACTTC. The gene calls are TRBV19 and TRBJ2-7; 8 nucleotides agree with TRBD2. The V segment lost 5 bases and the J segment 0 bases; nucleotides outside the gene matches: 6. Germline CDR1 reads LNHDA; CDR2 reads SQIVND (reference sequence). The CDR3 contains 15 residues.

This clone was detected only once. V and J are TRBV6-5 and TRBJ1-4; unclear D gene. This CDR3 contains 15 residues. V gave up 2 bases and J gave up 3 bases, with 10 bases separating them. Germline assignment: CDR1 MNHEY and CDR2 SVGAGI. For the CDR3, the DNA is TGTGCCAGCAGTTACGGGAGTTTAGCTAATGAAAAACTGTTTTTT. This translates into CASSYGSLANEKLFF.

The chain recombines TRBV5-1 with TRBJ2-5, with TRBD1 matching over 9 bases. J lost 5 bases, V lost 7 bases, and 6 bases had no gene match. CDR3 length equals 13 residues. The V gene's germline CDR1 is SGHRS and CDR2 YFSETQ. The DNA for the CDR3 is TGCGCCAGCCGGGGACAGGGCGGGGAGACCCAGTACTTC. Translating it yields CASRGQGGETQYF.

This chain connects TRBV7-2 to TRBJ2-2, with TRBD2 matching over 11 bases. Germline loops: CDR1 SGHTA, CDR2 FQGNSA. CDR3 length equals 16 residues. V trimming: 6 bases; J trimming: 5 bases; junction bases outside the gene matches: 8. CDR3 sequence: CASRSLAGDRTGELFF. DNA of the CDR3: TGTGCCAGCAGGTCACTAGCGGGGGATAGGACCGGGGAGCTGTTTTTT. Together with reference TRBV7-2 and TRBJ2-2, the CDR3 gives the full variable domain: GAGVSQSPSNKVTEKGKDVELRCDPISGHTALYWYRQSLGQGLEFLIYFQGNSAPDKSGLPSDRFSAERTGGSVSTLTIQRTQQEDSAVYLCASRSLAGDRTGELFFGEGSRLTVL.

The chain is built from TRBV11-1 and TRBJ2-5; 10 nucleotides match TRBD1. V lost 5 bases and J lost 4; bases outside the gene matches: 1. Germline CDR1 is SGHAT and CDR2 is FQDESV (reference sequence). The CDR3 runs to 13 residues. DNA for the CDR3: TGTGCCAGCAGCCGGGACAGGGGAGAGACCCAGTACTTC. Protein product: CASSRDRGETQYF. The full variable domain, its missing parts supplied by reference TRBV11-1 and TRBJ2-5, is EAEVAQSPRYKITEKSQAVAFWCDPISGHATLYWYRQILGQGPELLVQFQDESVVDDSQLPKDRFSAERLKGVDSTLKIQPAELGDSAMYLCASSRDRGETQYFGPGTRLLVL.

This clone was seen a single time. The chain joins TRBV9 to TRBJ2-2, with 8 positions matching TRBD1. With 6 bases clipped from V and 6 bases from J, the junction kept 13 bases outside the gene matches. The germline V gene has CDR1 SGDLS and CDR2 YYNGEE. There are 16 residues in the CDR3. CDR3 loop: CASTRTGTGSPGELFF. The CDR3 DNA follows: TGTGCCAGCACCCGAACCGGGACAGGTTCACCCGGGGAGCTGTTTTTT.

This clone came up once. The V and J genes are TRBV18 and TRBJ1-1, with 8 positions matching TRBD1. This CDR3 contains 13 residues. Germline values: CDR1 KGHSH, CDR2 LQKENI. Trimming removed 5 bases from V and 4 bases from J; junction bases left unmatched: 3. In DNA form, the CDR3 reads TGTGCCAGCTCAACCGGGACAGGCACTGAAGCTTTCTTT. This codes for CASSTGTGTEAFF.